This T cell receptor beta chain stems from a study of cytomegalovirus exposure and HLA in healthy donors. PCR primers comprised 60 Vbeta and 13 Jbeta primers. Repertoires were generated with immunoSEQ multiplex PCR, while TCRdb's copy carries only in-frame clones and drops some. The data show some 110,000 clones, with 55% to 75% seen just once and less than 9.5% held by the top ten. V lost 2 bases and J lost 6, with 8 bases in between. The CDR3 extends over 13 amino acids. Germline V CDR1 and CDR2: MDHEN, SYDVKM. Nominal health characterized the donors when sampled, though unrecorded immune exposures were likely. General study results and limits: Exclusion applied to some V segments, including TRBV6-2 and TRBV6-3, as they were indistinguishable.

As for this clone: Its antigen is not identified.

The chain recombines TRBV28 with TRBJ1-5; no clear D. Sample: PBMCs. The TCR sequence derives from a woman between 35 and 50 years old in good health and CMV-seropositive. CDR3 amino acids: CASSLTRAQPQHF. CDR3 bases: TGTGCCAGCAGTTTAACCCGCGCTCAGCCCCAGCATTTT. Drawing the rest from reference TRBV28 and TRBJ1-5, the complete variable domain is DVKVTQSSRYLVKRTGEKVFLECVQDMDHENMFWYRQDPGLGLRLIYFSYDVKMKEKGDIPEGYSVSREKKERFSLILESASTNQTSMYLCASSLTRAQPQHFGDGTRLSIL.